Here is one T cell receptor (beta chain) with its context. This specimen belongs to a study of control samples from healthy donors and cancer patients. J lost 8 bases, V lost 3 bases, and 7 bases had no gene match. Germline-derived CDR1 and CDR2 are SQVTM and ANQGSEA. This CDR3 is 14 amino acids long. This table comes from immunoSEQ multiplex PCR, and its TCRdb copy is limited to in-frame clones, with some not included. The table includes fewer than 200,000 clones, roughly 92% detected once. This clonotype was sampled from a man aged 25 to 40 in good health. The sample comprised blood. This chain joins TRBV29-1 and TRBJ1-4; 9 bases fit TRBD1. CDR3 sequence (DNA): TGCAGCGTTGAGTCGGGACAGGGAGTAGAAAAACTGTTTTTT. Translating it yields CSVESGQGVEKLFF.